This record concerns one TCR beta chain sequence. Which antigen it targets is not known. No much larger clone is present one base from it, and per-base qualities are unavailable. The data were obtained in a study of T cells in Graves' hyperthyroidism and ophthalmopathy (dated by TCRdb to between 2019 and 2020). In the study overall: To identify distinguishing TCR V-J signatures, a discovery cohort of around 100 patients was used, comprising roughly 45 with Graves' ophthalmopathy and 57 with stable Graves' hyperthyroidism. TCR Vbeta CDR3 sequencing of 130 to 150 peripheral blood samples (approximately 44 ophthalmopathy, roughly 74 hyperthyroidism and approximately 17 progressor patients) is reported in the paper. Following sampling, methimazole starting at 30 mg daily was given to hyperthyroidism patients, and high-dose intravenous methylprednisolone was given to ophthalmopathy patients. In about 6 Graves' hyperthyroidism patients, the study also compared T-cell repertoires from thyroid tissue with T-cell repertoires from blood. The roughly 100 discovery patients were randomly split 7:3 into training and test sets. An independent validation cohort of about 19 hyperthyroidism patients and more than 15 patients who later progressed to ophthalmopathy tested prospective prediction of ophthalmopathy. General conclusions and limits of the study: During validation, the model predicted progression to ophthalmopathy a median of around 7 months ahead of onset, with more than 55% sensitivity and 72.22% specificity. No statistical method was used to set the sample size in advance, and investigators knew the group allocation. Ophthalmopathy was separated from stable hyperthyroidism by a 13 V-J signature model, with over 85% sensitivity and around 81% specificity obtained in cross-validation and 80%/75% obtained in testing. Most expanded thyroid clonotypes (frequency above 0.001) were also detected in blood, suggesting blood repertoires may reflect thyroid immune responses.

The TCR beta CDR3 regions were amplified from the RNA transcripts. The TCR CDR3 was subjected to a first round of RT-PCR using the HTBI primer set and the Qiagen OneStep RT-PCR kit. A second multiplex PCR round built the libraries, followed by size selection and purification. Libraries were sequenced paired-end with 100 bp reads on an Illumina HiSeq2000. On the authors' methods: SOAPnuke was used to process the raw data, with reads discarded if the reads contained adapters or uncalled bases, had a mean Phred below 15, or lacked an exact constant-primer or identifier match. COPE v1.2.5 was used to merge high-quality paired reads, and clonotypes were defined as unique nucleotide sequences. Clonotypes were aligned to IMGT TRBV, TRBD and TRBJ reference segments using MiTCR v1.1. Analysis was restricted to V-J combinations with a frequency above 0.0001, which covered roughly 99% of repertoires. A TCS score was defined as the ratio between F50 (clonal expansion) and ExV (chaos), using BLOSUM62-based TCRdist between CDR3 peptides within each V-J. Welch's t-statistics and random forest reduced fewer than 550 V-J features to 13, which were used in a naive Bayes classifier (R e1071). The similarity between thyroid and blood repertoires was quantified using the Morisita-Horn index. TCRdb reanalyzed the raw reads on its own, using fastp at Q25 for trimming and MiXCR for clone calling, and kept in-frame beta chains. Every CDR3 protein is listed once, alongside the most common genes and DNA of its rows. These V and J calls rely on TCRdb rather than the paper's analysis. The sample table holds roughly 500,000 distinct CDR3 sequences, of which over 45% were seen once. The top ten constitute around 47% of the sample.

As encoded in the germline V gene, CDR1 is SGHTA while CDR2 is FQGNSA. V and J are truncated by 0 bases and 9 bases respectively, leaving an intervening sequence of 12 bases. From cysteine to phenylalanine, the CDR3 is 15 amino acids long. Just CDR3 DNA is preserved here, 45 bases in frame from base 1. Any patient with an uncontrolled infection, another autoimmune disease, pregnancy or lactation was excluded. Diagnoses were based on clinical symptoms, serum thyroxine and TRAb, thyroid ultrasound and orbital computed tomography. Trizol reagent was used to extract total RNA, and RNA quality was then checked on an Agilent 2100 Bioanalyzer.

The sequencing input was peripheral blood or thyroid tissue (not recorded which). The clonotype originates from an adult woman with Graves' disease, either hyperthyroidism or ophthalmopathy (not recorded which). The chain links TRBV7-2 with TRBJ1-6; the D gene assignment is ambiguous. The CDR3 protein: CASSLASGEISPLHF. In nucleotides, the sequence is TGTGCCAGCAGCTTAGCGAGCGGGGAGATTTCACCCCTCCACTTT.